These 10 T cell receptor beta chains were all obtained from the same sample, sequenced in a study of CD8 T cells in ankylosing spondylitis. Using its own MiXCR run on the 5' RACE reads, TCRdb lists one record per CDR3 protein. The profile shows around 140,000 distinct CDR3 sequences, roughly 11% of them singletons. What was sequenced was blood, either unsorted or a sorted T cell fraction (not recorded which). These receptors all stem from a female donor with ankylosing spondylitis or in good health (not recorded which).

This clonotype was detected many times. The CDR3: CSASQVPRYGYTF. CDR3 DNA: TGCAGTGCTAGTCAGGTGCCTAGATATGGCTACACCTTC. This rearrangement joins TRBV20-1 to TRBJ1-2; D is unresolved. Germline loops: CDR1 DFQATT, CDR2 SNEGSKA (reference sequence). Trimming pared 3 bases from V and 5 bases from J, leaving 13 bases between. The CDR3 runs 13 residues.

This clonotype was picked up many times. The chain links TRBV11-2 to TRBJ1-2; D remains unclear. Germline V gives CDR1 SGHAT, CDR2 FQNNGV. Trimming took 2 bases from V and 12 from J, leaving 13 bases between them. The CDR3 is 12 residues long. The CDR3 loop reads CASSLSEGSNTF. The DNA for the CDR3 is TGTGCCAGCAGCTTATCTGAGGGAAGTAACACCTTC.

This clonotype showed up many times. This chain uses TRBV27 with TRBJ1-6, with 9 nucleotides matching TRBD1. Germline V lookup: CDR1 MNHEY, CDR2 SMNVEV (reference sequence). The CDR3 is made up of 15 amino acids. Trimming at V came to 5 bases and at J to 7 bases, leaving 6 bases not matched to a gene. CDR3 amino acids: CASSPMTGGNSPLHF. The CDR3, as DNA: TGTGCCAGCAGTCCCATGACAGGGGGAAATTCACCCCTCCACTTT.

The CDR3 sequence is CATQGSGALTGNTIYF. CDR3 sequence (DNA): TGTGCCACACAAGGGTCGGGGGCGTTGACTGGAAACACCATATATTTT. This rearrangement joins TRBV7-6 to TRBJ1-3; D perhaps matches TRBD1 (6 bases). In germline, CDR1 is SGHVS, CDR2 FNYEAQ. The CDR3 totals 16 residues. V gave up 10 bases and J gave up 2 bases, with 21 bases separating them.

This clonotype has a count of ten or more. The rearrangement links TRBV24-1 to TRBJ2-1; D is possibly TRBD1 (6 bases). The CDR3 is 15 amino acids. V gave up 4 bases and J gave up 5 bases, with 14 bases separating them. Germline assignment: CDR1 KGHDR and CDR2 SFDVKD. CDR3 protein: CATSDDGTFHNEQFF. CDR3 coding DNA: TGTGCCACCAGTGACGACGGGACATTTCACAATGAGCAGTTCTTC.

In this sample, this clonotype turned up many times. This chain links TRBV11-2 with TRBJ2-1; D call uncertain. CDR1 is SGHAT, CDR2 FQNNGV, per germline. CDR3 length: 13 amino acids. With 0 bases removed from V and 4 bases from J, the gap between germline ends came to 4 bases. The DNA of the CDR3 is TGTGCCAGCAGCTTAGAGCCGTACAATGAGCAGTTCTTC. The encoded protein is CASSLEPYNEQFF.

This clonotype appeared many times. The V gene is TRBV25-1, the J gene TRBJ2-1; the D gene is possibly TRBD2 (5 bases). V was trimmed by 1 base and J by 2 bases, leaving 9 bases between them. CDR1 is MGHDK and CDR2 is SYGVNS in the germline V gene. The CDR3 runs 15 residues. The chain's CDR3 is CASSEWRAAYNEQFF. CDR3 nucleotides: TGTGCCAGCAGTGAATGGCGGGCCGCCTACAATGAGCAGTTCTTC.

The chain links TRBV7-6 to TRBJ2-7, with a weak D call TRBD1 (6 bases). CDR3 size: 11 residues. Germline loops: CDR1 SGHVS, CDR2 FNYEAQ. Trimming removed 7 bases at V and 3 bases at J, with 7 bases between. The CDR3 bases are TGTGCCAGCATGACAGGCTACGAGCAGTACTTC. This translates into CASMTGYEQYF.

There are a few counts of this clonotype. The V call is TRBV24-1, the J call TRBJ2-2; 9 bases align to TRBD1. This CDR3 has 15 residues. With 0 bases clipped from V and 6 bases from J, the junction kept 1 base outside the gene matches. From germline, CDR1 is KGHDR and CDR2 SFDVKD. The DNA for the CDR3 is TGTGCCACCAGTGATTTGGGGACAGGGCCCGGGGAGCTGTTTTTT. Amino acids: CATSDLGTGPGELFF.

This clonotype was detected many times. V gene TRBV28 combines with J gene TRBJ1-4; D remains unclear. Germline lookup yields CDR1 MDHEN and CDR2 SYDVKM. The CDR3 covers 15 residues. With 6 bases removed from V and 5 bases from J, the gap between germline ends came to 16 bases. CDR3 coding DNA: TGTGCCAGCAGCCCGGCCAAGTTAGGAAATGAAAAACTGTTTTTT. Its protein is CASSPAKLGNEKLFF.